This T cell receptor (beta chain) was identified during a study of T and B cells in COVID-19 patients. About the study: Most recovered patients had mild to moderate COVID-19 treated as outpatients. Study results and limitations: Patients with COVID-19 reportedly showed strongly skewed T cell receptor beta variable and joining gene usage.

As concerns this clonotype: Its antigen is still unknown.

Multiplex PCR with BIOMED2 TRB-A/B primer pools amplified TRB rearrangements. TCRdb re-called the multiplex PCR reads with MiXCR, one entry per CDR3 protein. The sample holds over 7,500 distinct CDR3 sequences, under 30% seen once. From blood, about 240-550 ng of genomic DNA served as TRB template. CDR3 length: 14 amino acids. Trimming removed 0 bases from V and 8 bases from J, with 11 bases in between. The germline CDR1 and CDR2 sequences are DFQATT and SNEGSKA (reference sequence). The sample comprised blood. This receptor was identified in a human donor with active COVID-19. This chain connects TRBV20-1 to TRBJ1-6; no clear D. The CDR3 nucleotides read TGCAGTGCTAGAGATGACGTGGATGATTCACCCCTCCACTTT. Its translation is CSARDDVDDSPLHF.